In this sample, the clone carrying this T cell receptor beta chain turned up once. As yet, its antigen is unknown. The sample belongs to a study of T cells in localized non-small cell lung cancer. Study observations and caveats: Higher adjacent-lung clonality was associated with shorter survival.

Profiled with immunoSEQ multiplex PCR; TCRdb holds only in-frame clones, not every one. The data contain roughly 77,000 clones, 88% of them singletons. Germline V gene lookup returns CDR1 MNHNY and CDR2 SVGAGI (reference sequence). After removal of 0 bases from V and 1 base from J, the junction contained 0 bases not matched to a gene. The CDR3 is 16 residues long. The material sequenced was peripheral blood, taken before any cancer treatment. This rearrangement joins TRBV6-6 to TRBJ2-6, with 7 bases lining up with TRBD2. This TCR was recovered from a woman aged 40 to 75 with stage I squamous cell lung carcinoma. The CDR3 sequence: CASSYSGGSGANVLTF. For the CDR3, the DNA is TGTGCCAGCAGTTACTCGGGGGGGTCTGGGGCCAACGTCCTGACTTTC.